This T cell receptor beta chain is from a study of beta chain features in type 1 diabetes. The wider study: All samples combined gave roughly 110,000,000 sorted cells for examination.

Findings and limits, study-wide: Researchers reported that naive, central memory and Treg TCRB repertoires appeared more similar in patients than in healthy donors. Any HLA effect on TCRB rearrangement was left unresolved by small sub-analyses. TCRB CDR3s were moderately but significantly shorter in Type 1 diabetes patients in all four CD4+ subsets.

The ends lost 4 bases at V and 8 bases at J; junction bases unmatched: 10. Germline CDR1 MNHNY, CDR2 SVGAGI (reference sequence). The CDR3 is 14 amino acids. Every bit of the isolated RNA underwent reverse transcription, so sequencing read expressed TCRB transcripts. Libraries were prepared by immunoSEQ multiplex PCR; TCRdb keeps only in-frame clonotypes and omits some of them. This sample has 400,000 or so clones, with around 10% found just once. This clone was seen a few times. The antigen remains undetermined. Specimen: central memory CD4+ T cells from blood. The source is a man aged 30-40 years with type 1 diabetes. The genes are TRBV6-6 and TRBJ1-2, with 7 bases that match TRBD1. CDR3 DNA: TGTGCCAGCAGTTTAGACGACAGGGAAGGAGGCTACACCTTC. This translates into CASSLDDREGGYTF.